This TCR beta chain was recorded in a study of blood T cell repertoires in COVID-19 (dated by TCRdb to 2020 to 2022). Turning to the overall study: Samples from collaborators originated in the United States, Italy and Spain and spanned both the acute and convalescent phases of COVID-19. The prospective study material was composed of cDNA or gDNA derived from T cells, B-cell-depleted T cells, or PBMCs. Subjects who had been exposed to COVID-19, were actively infected with it, or had recovered from it provided the deeply sampled blood TCRbeta repertoires that made up the dataset. The repertoires were made available in a free public database intended to serve as a resource for research on the immune response to SARS-CoV-2. Samples came from the ongoing ImmuneRACE study (first 160 participants) plus 1,254 subjects from 6 global collaborators. A de-identified subject ID, COVID-19 status, age in years and sex were almost always included in the sample metadata. Where HLA class I and class II types were available, the types were taken from metadata supplied by the sample provider, not from assay-based typing. Study-wide findings and limitations: Clinical and demographic metadata were provided uncurated, with the amount varying by source and participant.

For this clone: Its antigen has not been determined. Per-base qualities were not stored, and no clone one base away is much larger.

Participants in the prospective study were enrolled through a virtual design, were aged about 18 to 90 years, and lived in 24 United States geographic areas. In the prospective study, participants were assigned to cohorts based on the clinical history participants reported in a screening survey and a study questionnaire. Recovered participants in ImmuneRACE Cohort 3 were defined as having two consecutive negative NP/OP PCR tests, clearance from a healthcare professional, or resolution of symptoms. Mobile phlebotomists in the prospective study collected whole blood, serum and a nasopharyngeal or oropharyngeal swab from every participant. Over an approximately 2-month period, participants in the prospective study had the option of providing additional blood draws and questionnaires. Blood samples from the prospective study were shipped frozen or at room temperature prior to DNA extraction. TCRbeta CDR3 regions were amplified from genomic DNA using the immunoSEQ Assay, a bias-controlled multiplex PCR. Turning to the authors' computational methods: The number of nucleated cells in each sample was estimated from the amplification of reference gene primers within the assay. To quantify the absolute abundance of each unique TCRbeta CDR3 rearrangement, sequence reads were collapsed and filtered. For each sample, productive Simpson clonality was calculated by taking the square root of Simpson's diversity index across productive rearrangements. Sourced from immuneACCESS, this table was stored by TCRdb with only in-frame sequences that have V and J called. A share of the clones is absent; for the studies checked, an unresolved V gene accounts for under half, and the remainder has no known explanation. That table gives V, J and clone size, and the DNA gave D and trimming. Across this sample there are around 250,000 clones, with 85% to 90% seen only once. The ten biggest clones cover around 1.6% of the sample.

Between the V and J ends, shortened by 4 bases and 0 bases respectively, the junction contains 19 bases. CDR1 MDHEN and CDR2 SYDVKM are derived from the germline V gene. Its CDR3 holds 18 amino acids, cysteine through phenylalanine. The read is trimmed to its CDR3 DNA, 54 bases read in frame from base 1. This receptor was taken from a woman between 50 and 59 years old who had recovered from COVID-19. The rearrangement combines TRBV28 with TRBJ2-4; tentative D gene TRBD2, with 6 bases matching. Source material: PBMCs or T cells enriched from blood (not recorded which). The CDR3 region: CASSYEGGLGLAKNIQYF. At the DNA level, the sequence is TGTGCCAGCAGTTACGAGGGAGGTCTGGGGTTAGCCAAAAACATTCAGTACTTC.